This TCR beta chain was captured in a study of T cell responses to AZD1222 COVID-19 vaccine. Points from the study as a whole: The study found Spike-specific TCR breadth and depth rose after two AZD1222 doses. Regions 160-218 and 743-854 dominated among vaccine-associated CD4 TCRs spanning spike. Repertoires were obtained only post-peak T cell response. Females outnumbered males among donors, who were mostly white British; clonal diversity was possibly underestimated.

Concerning this clone itself: The target antigen is unknown.

Produced via immunoSEQ multiplex PCR; TCRdb's table is partial and in-frame only. Here the sample spans some 97,000 clones, 80% to 95% being singletons. This CDR3 has 16 amino acids. The V gene's germline CDR1 is SGHNT and CDR2 YYREEE (reference sequence). V lost 3 bases to trimming and J lost 1 base; unmatched junction nucleotides: 6. Here the sequenced sample was peripheral blood, taken on day 0 of AZD1222 vaccination. This chain connects TRBV5-4 to TRBJ1-5, with 8 bases aligning to TRBD1. The receptor comes from an adult in good health. CDR3 DNA: TGTGCCAGCAGCTATTACGGACAGGGCAGCAATCAGCCCCAGCATTTT. Amino acids: CASSYYGQGSNQPQHF. The complete variable domain, with remaining parts taken from reference TRBV5-4 and TRBJ1-5, reads ETGVTQSPTHLIKTRGQQVTLRCSSQSGHNTVSWYQQALGQGPQFIFQYYREEENGRGNFPPRFSGLQFPNYSSELNVNALELDDSALYLCASSYYGQGSNQPQHFGDGTRLSIL.